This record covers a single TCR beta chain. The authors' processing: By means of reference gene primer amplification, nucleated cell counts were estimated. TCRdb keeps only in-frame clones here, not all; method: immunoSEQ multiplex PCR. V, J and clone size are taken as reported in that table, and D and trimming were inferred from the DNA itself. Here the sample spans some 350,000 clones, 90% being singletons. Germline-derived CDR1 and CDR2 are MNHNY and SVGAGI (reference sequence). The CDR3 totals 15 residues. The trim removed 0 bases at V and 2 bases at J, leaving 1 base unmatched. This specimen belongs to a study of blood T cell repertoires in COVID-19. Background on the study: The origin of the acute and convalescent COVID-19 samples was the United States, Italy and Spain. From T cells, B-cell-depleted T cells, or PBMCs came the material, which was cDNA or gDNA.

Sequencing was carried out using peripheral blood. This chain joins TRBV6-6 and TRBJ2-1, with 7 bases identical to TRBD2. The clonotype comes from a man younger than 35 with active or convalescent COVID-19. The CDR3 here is CASSYSSGAYNEQFF. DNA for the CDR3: TGTGCCAGCAGTTACTCGAGCGGGGCCTACAATGAGCAGTTCTTC.